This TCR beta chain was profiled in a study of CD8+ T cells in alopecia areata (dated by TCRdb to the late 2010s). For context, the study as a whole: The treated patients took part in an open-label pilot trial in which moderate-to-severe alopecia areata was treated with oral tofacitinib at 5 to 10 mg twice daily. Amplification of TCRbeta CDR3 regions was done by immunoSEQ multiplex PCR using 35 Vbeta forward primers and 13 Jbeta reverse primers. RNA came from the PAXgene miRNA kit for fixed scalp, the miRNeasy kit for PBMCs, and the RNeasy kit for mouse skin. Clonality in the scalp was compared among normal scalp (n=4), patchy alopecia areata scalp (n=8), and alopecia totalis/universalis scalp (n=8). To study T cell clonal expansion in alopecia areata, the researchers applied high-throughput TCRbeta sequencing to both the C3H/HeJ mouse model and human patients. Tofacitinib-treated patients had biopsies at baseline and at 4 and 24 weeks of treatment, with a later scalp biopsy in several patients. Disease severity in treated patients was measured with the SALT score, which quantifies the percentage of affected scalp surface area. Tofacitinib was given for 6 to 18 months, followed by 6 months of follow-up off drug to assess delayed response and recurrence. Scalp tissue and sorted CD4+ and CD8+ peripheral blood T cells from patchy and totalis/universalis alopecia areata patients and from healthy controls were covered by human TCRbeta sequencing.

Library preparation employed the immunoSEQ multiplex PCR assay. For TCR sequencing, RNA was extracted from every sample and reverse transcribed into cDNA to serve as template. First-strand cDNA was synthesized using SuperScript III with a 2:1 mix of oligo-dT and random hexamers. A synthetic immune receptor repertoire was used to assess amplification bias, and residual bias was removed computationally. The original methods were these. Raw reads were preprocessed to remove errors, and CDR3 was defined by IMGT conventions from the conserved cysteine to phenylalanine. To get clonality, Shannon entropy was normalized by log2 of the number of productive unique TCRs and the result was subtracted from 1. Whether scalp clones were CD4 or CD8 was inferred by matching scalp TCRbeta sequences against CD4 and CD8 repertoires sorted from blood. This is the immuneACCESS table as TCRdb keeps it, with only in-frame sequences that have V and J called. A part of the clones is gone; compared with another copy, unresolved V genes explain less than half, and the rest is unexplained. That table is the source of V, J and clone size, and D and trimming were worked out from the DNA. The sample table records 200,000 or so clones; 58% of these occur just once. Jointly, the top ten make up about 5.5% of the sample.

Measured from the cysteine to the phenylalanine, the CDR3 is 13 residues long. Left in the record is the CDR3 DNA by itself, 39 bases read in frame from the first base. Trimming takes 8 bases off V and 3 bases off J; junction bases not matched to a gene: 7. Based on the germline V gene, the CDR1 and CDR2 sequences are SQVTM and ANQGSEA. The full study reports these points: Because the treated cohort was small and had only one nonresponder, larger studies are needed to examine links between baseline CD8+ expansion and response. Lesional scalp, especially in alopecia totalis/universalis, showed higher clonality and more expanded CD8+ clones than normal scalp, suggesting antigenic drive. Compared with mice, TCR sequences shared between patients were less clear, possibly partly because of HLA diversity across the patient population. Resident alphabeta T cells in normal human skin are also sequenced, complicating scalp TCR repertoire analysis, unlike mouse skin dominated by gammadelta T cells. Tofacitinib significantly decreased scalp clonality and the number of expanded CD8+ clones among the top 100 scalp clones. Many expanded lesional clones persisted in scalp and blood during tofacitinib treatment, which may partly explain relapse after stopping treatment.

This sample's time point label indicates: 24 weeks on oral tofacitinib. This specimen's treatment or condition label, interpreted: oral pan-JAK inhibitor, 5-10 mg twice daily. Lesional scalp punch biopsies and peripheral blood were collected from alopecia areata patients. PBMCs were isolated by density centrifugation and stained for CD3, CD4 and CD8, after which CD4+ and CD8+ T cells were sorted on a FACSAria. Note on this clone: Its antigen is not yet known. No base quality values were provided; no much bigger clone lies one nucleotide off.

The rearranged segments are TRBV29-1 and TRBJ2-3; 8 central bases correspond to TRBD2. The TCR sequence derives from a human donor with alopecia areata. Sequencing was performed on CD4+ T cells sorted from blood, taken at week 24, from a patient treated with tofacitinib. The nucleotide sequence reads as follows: TGCAGCCACGCGGGAGGCCCGACAGATACGCAGTATTTT. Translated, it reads CSHAGGPTDTQYF.